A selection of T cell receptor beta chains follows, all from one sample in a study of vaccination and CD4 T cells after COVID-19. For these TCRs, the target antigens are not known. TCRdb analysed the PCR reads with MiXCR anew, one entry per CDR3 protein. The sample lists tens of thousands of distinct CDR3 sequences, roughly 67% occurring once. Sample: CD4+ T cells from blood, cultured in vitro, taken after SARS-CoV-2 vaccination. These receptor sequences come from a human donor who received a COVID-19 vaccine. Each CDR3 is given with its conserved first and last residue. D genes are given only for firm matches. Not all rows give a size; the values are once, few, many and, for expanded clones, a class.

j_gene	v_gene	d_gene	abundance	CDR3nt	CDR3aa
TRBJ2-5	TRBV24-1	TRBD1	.	TGTGCCACCAGTGATTTAGGGACAGAACAAGAGACCCAGTACTTC	CATSDLGTEQETQYF
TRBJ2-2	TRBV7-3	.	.	TGTGCCAGCAGCTTAGACAGCACCGGGGAGCTGTTTTTT	CASSLDSTGELFF
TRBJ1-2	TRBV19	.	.	TGTGCCAGTAGTCCCGGGACACATGGCTACACCTTC	CASSPGTHGYTF
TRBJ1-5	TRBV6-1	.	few	TGTGCCAGCAGTCAGATCCGGGGCAGAAATCAGCCCCAGCATTTT	CASSQIRGRNQPQHF
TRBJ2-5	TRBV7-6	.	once	TGTGCCAGCAGCCCCGGCCAGGGGACTATCGCCCTGGGAGAGACCCAGTACTTC	CASSPGQGTIALGETQYF
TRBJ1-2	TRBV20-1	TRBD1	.	TGCAGTGCTCCTGGACAGGACCTTTATGGCTACACCTTC	CSAPGQDLYGYTF
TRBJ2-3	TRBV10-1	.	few	TGCGCCAGCAGCCCCGGGACTTCGGGGGCAGATACGCAGTATTTT	CASSPGTSGADTQYF
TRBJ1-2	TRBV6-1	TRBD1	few	TGTGCCAGCAGTCCTTTGGTGACGGGACAGGGCTATGGCTACACCTTC	CASSPLVTGQGYGYTF
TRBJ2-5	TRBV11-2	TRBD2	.	TGTGCCAGCAGCTGGACTAGCGCGGGGGAGACCCAGTACTTC	CASSWTSAGETQYF
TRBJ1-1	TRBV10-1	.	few	TGCGCCAGCAGTGATCCGGAGACTGAAGCTTTCTTT	CASSDPETEAFF
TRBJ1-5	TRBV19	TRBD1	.	TGTGCCAGCGGGCCTGGCCCAGGGGGGTATAGCAATCAGCCCCAGCATTTT	CASGPGPGGYSNQPQHF
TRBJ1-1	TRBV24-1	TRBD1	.	TGTGCCACCAGTGGACAGGGGAACACTGAAGCTTTCTTT	CATSGQGNTEAFF
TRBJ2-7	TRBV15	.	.	TGTGCCACCAGCAGAGATCGTCCGTACGAGCAGTACTTC	CATSRDRPYEQYF
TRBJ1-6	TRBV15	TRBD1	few	TGTGCCACCAGCGACGGGAGGGGGCTGTCACCCCTCCACTTT	CATSDGRGLSPLHF
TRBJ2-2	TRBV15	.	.	TGTGCCACCAGCAGAGGGAACACCGGGGAGCTGTTTTTT	CATSRGNTGELFF
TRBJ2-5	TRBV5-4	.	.	TGTGCCAGCAGCTTGGGTATGGTTCGGGAGACCCAGTACTTC	CASSLGMVRETQYF
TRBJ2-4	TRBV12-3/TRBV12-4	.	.	TGTGCCAGCAGCCATGGGGGGCTAATAGCCAAAAACATTCAGTACTTC	CASSHGGLIAKNIQYF
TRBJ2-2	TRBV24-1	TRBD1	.	TGTGCCACCAGTGAGACAGGGGTTCGGGAGCTGTTTTTT	CATSETGVRELFF
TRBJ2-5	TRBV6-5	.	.	TGTGCCAGCAGTTACGGGGGGAGTGTCGAAGAGACCCAGTACTTC	CASSYGGSVEETQYF
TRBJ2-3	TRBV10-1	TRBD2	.	TGCGCCAGCAGTGAGCGCCGGGGGGGGGCAGATACGCAGTATTTT	CASSERRGGADTQYF
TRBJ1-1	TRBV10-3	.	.	TGTGCCACCGTTCAGGGAGCGGACACTGAAGCTTTCTTT	CATVQGADTEAFF
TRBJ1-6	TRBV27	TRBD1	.	TGTGCCAGCAATAAGGGACAGGGCAATTCACCCCTCCACTTT	CASNKGQGNSPLHF
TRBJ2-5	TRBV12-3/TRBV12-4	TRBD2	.	TGTGCCAGCAGTTTATATCTCGGAGTAGCGGGGGGCCTCAAAGAGACCCAGTACTTC	CASSLYLGVAGGLKETQYF
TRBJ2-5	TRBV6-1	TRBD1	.	TGTGCCAGCAGTATAGGACAGGGGGCTGGGGAGACCCAGTACTTC	CASSIGQGAGETQYF
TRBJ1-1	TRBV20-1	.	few	TGCAGTGCTAGAGATCCGGAGGGAAGGGGGACTGAAGCTTTCTTT	CSARDPEGRGTEAFF
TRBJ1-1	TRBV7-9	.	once	TGTGCCAGCCGCCTTGGGGACACTGAAGCTTTCTTT	CASRLGDTEAFF
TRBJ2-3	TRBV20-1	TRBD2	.	TGCAGTGCAGGAGGCGGGACTAGCCCCAGCACAGATACGCAGTATTTT	CSAGGGTSPSTDTQYF
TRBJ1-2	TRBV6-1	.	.	TGTGCCAGCAGGGCAGGGGACTATGGCTACACCTTC	CASRAGDYGYTF